Each of the 10 T cell receptor beta chains below was sequenced from the same sample in a study of blood T cell repertoires in COVID-19. The method was immunoSEQ multiplex PCR; TCRdb's version includes in-frame clones alone and lacks a portion of them. This table has about 160,000 clones, 87% appearing once. The sequenced material came from PBMCs or T cells enriched from blood (not recorded which). Receptors were obtained from a woman between 40 and 55 years old who had been exposed to COVID-19.

The chain uses TRBV27 and TRBJ1-5, with 8 bases lining up with TRBD1. The CDR3 is 15 amino acids. After removal of 1 base from V and 7 bases from J, the junction contained 6 bases not matched to a gene. The V gene's germline CDR1 is MNHEY and CDR2 SMNVEV (reference sequence). The CDR3 bases are TGTGCCAGCAGTTTATTCAGGGGGCGAGAGCAGCCCCAGCATTTT. Amino acids: CASSLFRGREQPQHF.

The V and J genes are TRBV7-2 and TRBJ1-4, with 7 bases that match TRBD1. V shed 5 bases, J shed 7 bases, and the junction held 10 bases outside the gene matches. Germline V gene sequence: CDR1 SGHTA, CDR2 FQGNSA. This CDR3 has 15 amino acids. For the CDR3, the DNA is TGTGCCAGCAGCCCAAGACAGGGCTGGGGTGAAAAACTGTTTTTT. Its protein is CASSPRQGWGEKLFF.

The chain joins TRBV10-1 to TRBJ2-3, with 12 bases aligning to TRBD2. Germline V gives CDR1 WNHNN, CDR2 SYGVQD (reference sequence). The CDR3 is 15 residues long. V was clipped by 6 bases and J by 3 bases; unmatched bases: 4. Written as DNA, the CDR3 is TGCGCCAGCAGCGCACTAGCGGGAGGTACAGATACGCAGTATTTT. Its protein product is CASSALAGGTDTQYF.

The chain is built from TRBV12-5 and TRBJ1-5; 7 positions match TRBD1. The trim removed 7 bases at V and 1 base at J, leaving 7 bases unmatched. Germline assignment: CDR1 LGHNT and CDR2 FRNRAP. CDR3 size: 15 residues. The CDR3 is CASVMTGMSNQPQHF. The CDR3 DNA reads TGTGCTAGTGTTATGACAGGGATGAGCAATCAGCCCCAGCATTTT.

This clone was observed a few times. The chain uses TRBV19 and TRBJ1-1; D is possibly TRBD1 (6 bases). The CDR3 is 17 amino acids. Per the germline V gene, CDR1 is LNHDA and CDR2 is SQIVND (reference sequence). The ends were cut back, 7 bases at V and 2 bases at J, with 23 bases in the middle. CDR3 sequence (DNA): TGTGCCAGTATCCATGTGCGGGCGGGGGGCTCCAACACTGAAGCTTTCTTT. Translated: CASIHVRAGGSNTEAFF.

The chain links TRBV4-3 to TRBJ2-7; tentative D call: TRBD2 (6 bases). V lost 4 bases to trimming and J lost 3 bases, with 10 bases between them. Germline CDR1 LGHNA, CDR2 YSLEER. The CDR3 totals 13 residues. CDR3 sequence reads: CASSRGDRYEQYF. For the CDR3, the DNA is TGCGCCAGCAGCCGCGGGGATCGCTACGAGCAGTACTTC.

V gene TRBV4-3 combines with J gene TRBJ2-3, with a weak D call TRBD2 (6 bases). CDR3 size: 15 residues. The germline V gene has CDR1 LGHNA and CDR2 YSLEER. V gave up 2 bases and J gave up 2 bases, with 11 bases separating them. As DNA, the CDR3 is TGCGCCAGCAGCCAACCCGGCGGGGACACAGATACGCAGTATTTT. As protein: CASSQPGGDTDTQYF.

The V call is TRBV5-1, the J call TRBJ1-2; the D is unclear. This CDR3 has 14 amino acids. Germline CDR1 is SGHRS and CDR2 is YFSETQ. Deletions cut 4 bases from V and 5 bases from J, with 15 bases between. CDR3 amino acids: CASSPNIFGYGYTF. CDR3 sequence (DNA): TGCGCCAGCAGCCCTAACATCTTCGGGTATGGCTACACCTTC.

The chain is built from TRBV7-9 and TRBJ2-7, with 9 bases matching TRBD1. J gave up 7 bases and V 3 bases, and 7 bases lay outside the gene matches. The CDR3 length is 14 residues. CDR1 is SEHNR, CDR2 FQNEAQ, per germline (reference sequence). In DNA form, the CDR3 reads TGTGCCAGCAGCTTGGACAGGGGCCGTATAGAGCAGTACTTC. Residues: CASSLDRGRIEQYF.

The chain uses TRBV5-6 and TRBJ1-5; D uncertain. Germline loops: CDR1 SGHDT, CDR2 YYEEEE. Trimming shortened V by 1 base and J by 6 bases, and 8 bases separated the two germline ends. This CDR3 contains 13 residues. Here the CDR3 DNA reads TGTGCCAGCAGCTTGTTCATGAGTCAGCCCCAGCATTTT. This translates into CASSLFMSQPQHF.